The clone carrying this T cell receptor (beta chain) was observed at least ten times. Its antigen is unidentified. The CDR3 is cut off 3 residues early in the read; its end comes from the germline J gene. The CDR3 runs 13 residues. V shed 2 bases and J shed 6 bases, with 8 bases lying between them. These data belong to a study of T cell clonality in common variable immunodeficiency. Some clones are missing from TCRdb's copy, which holds only in-frame ones; the method was immunoSEQ multiplex PCR. This set yields tens of thousands of clones and no singletons; the top ten hold 10% to 15%. Study-wide results and limits: Shared TCRbeta clones were fewer between CVID subjects than controls.

Patients and controls were mostly of Caucasian heritage. This sequence was found in a person aged 18 to 75 in good health. Sequencing was performed on peripheral blood mononuclear cells. V usage is TRBV12-3 or TRBV12-4 and J usage is TRBJ2-1; D unresolved. CDR3 residues: CASSLLVANEQFF. The CDR3 bases that were read are TGTGCCAGCAGTTTACTAGTCGCCAATGAG.